This TCR beta chain comes out of a study of beta chain features in type 1 diabetes. cDNA synthesis used the whole RNA isolate, giving expressed TCRB sequences. Assay: immunoSEQ multiplex PCR; the TCRdb copy retains only in-frame clones and omits some. The data hold 350,000 to 450,000 clones, with approximately 15% observed a single time. The table lists this clone with a few counts. Antigen: not known. Study results and caveats: PCR might preferentially amplify shorter templates, equally in patients and controls. Shorter TCRB CDR3s, moderately but significantly so, marked every one of the four CD4+ subsets in Type 1 diabetes patients. VDJ junctions sequenced from type 1 diabetes patients showed fewer insertions and more deletions.

This TCR came from a woman between 18 and 29 years old in good health. The source material was naive CD4+ T cells from blood.

CDR3 coding DNA: TGTGCCAGTAGTATAGATCTCACAGATAACTATGGCTACACCTTC. As protein: CASSIDLTDNYGYTF. V and J are TRBV19 and TRBJ1-2; D remains ambiguous. Trimming took 0 bases from V and 1 from J, leaving 9 bases between them. CDR1 and CDR2 (germline): LNHDA, SQIVND (reference sequence). The CDR3 totals 15 residues.